This T cell receptor (beta chain) is from a study of T cell responses to AZD1222 COVID-19 vaccine. As concerns this clone: Its antigen is unknown.

Here immunoSEQ multiplex PCR was the method, and the copy in TCRdb shows in-frame clones only, minus some. The data hold around 26,000 clones, with 88% observed a single time. Overall study findings and caveats: At baseline, just 5 or 6 AZD1222 recipients tested seropositive. The study sampled repertoires only after the peak T cell response. Unmutated variant regions reportedly attract nearly half of all spike-specific TCRs.

Whether given at about 4 or about 12 weeks, second doses were pooled. The TCR originated in an adult who received the AZD1222 COVID-19 vaccine. The sequencing used peripheral blood, collected 28 days after the second AZD1222 dose.

The CDR3 DNA reads TGTGCCAGCAGGGAGTTGAGTTCCTACGAGCAGTACTTC. Protein sequence: CASRELSSYEQYF. The chain combines TRBV6-5 with TRBJ2-7, with D uncertain. V lost 6 bases and J 1 base, leaving 10 bases between the germline ends. CDR3 length equals 13 residues. CDR1 is MNHEY, CDR2 SVGAGI, per germline.